These 10 T cell receptor beta chains share one sample of origin, sequenced in a study of T-cell reconstitution after alpha-beta-depleted transplantation in children (dated by TCRdb to 2015 to 2016). The method was PCR. Reads for this sample came from an Illumina HiSeq 2500. To normalize quantification of the TCRbeta repertoire, the TCR libraries were built with molecular barcoding that relied on unique molecular identifiers. TCRdb's own reprocessing of the public reads used fastp at Q25 and MiXCR and kept productive beta chains. Identical CDR3 proteins give one entry, which carries the most common genes and DNA. The table for this sample lists about 500,000 distinct CDR3 sequences; about 31% of them were counted only once. 2% to 3% of the sample lies in the top ten. This material consisted of PBMCs from the stem cell graft donor, taken from the stem cell graft. The source is a human donor who donated a stem cell graft to a child with aplastic anemia.

This clonotype was recorded a few times. The V gene is TRBV3-1, the J gene TRBJ2-2; 7 positions agree with TRBD2. Per germline, CDR1 LGHDT and CDR2 YNNKEL (reference sequence). Trimming removed 5 bases from V and 0 bases from J; junction bases left unmatched: 12. This CDR3 has 18 residues. As DNA, the CDR3 is TGTGCCAGCAGCTTCCGGGCTAGCGGAATTACGAACACCGGGGAGCTGTTTTTT. Translation gives CASSFRASGITNTGELFF.

This rearrangement joins TRBV30 to TRBJ1-1; unclear D gene. Germline-derived CDR1 and CDR2 are GTSNPN and SVGIG (reference sequence). Trimming took 0 bases from V and 3 from J, leaving 8 bases between them. The CDR3 is 13 amino acids. CDR3 nucleotide sequence: TGTGCCTGGAGTGTCCTTACCTACACTGAAGCTTTCTTT. It yields the protein CAWSVLTYTEAFF.

This clonotype was found a few times. This chain uses TRBV12-3 or TRBV12-4 with TRBJ1-5; D is ambiguous. The CDR3 loop spans 13 amino acids. V shed 3 bases and J shed 3 bases, with 6 bases lying between them. CDR3 protein: CASSFNFNQPQHF. In DNA, the CDR3 is TGTGCCAGCAGTTTCAACTTCAATCAGCCCCAGCATTTT.

The chain is built from TRBV10-2 and TRBJ1-3; maybe TRBD1 (6 bases). Germline assignment: CDR1 WSHSY and CDR2 SAAADI. CDR3 length: 13 amino acids. The V end lost 6 bases, the J end lost 4 bases, and 10 bases lay between the germline ends. The CDR3 region is CASREQGGNTIYF. The CDR3 DNA reads as TGCGCCAGCAGGGAACAGGGAGGAAACACCATATATTTT.

This clonotype came up a few times. V gene TRBV12-3 or TRBV12-4 combines with J gene TRBJ1-2; D unresolved. V lost 2 bases and J lost 4, with 5 bases in between. The CDR3 spans 12 residues. CDR3 sequence: CASSLRPYGYTF. The DNA of the CDR3 is TGTGCCAGCAGTTTAAGGCCCTATGGCTACACCTTC.

This chain connects TRBV6-2 or TRBV6-3 to TRBJ2-2; either TRBD1 or TRBD2 may fit D (6 bases each). The CDR3 totals 15 residues. Germline V gene data show CDR1 as MNHEY and CDR2 as SVGEGT. Trimming stripped 6 bases from V and 5 bases from J, with 16 bases between. The CDR3 bases are TGTGCCAGCAGACCCGGGGGCGCGGAGACCGGGGAGCTGTTTTTT. It codes for CASRPGGAETGELFF.

V usage is TRBV11-1 and J usage is TRBJ2-1, with 7 bases lining up with TRBD2. Trimming at V came to 8 bases and at J to 2 bases, leaving 9 bases not matched to a gene. Germline CDR1 is SGHAT and CDR2 is FQDESV (reference sequence). The CDR3 spans 15 residues. CDR3 nucleotide sequence: TGTGCCAGCTGCTCCCAGCGGGGAACCTACAATGAGCAGTTCTTC. Protein: CASCSQRGTYNEQFF. The full variable domain, its missing parts supplied by reference TRBV11-1 and TRBJ2-1, is EAEVAQSPRYKITEKSQAVAFWCDPISGHATLYWYRQILGQGPELLVQFQDESVVDDSQLPKDRFSAERLKGVDSTLKIQPAELGDSAMYLCASCSQRGTYNEQFFGPGTRLTVL.

This clonotype turned up a few times. J is TRBJ2-2 and V is TRBV19; 8 nucleotides match TRBD2. The CDR3 is 14 amino acids. CDR1 and CDR2 (germline): LNHDA, SQIVND (reference sequence). The V gene end was trimmed by 4 bases and the J gene end by 7 bases; junction bases not matched to a gene: 5. The CDR3 protein is CASSTQAGVGELFF. DNA of the CDR3: TGTGCCAGTAGTACCCAAGCGGGAGTCGGGGAGCTGTTTTTT.

The gene calls are TRBV28 and TRBJ1-5; the D is unclear. The CDR3 contains 14 residues. Between the trimmed V and J ends, which lost 2 bases and 4 bases, there was a span of 9 bases. Germline CDR1 is MDHEN and CDR2 is SYDVKM. The CDR3: CASSLGEDNQPQHF. In DNA form, the CDR3 reads TGTGCCAGCAGTTTAGGGGAAGATAATCAGCCCCAGCATTTT.

The V and J genes are TRBV12-3 or TRBV12-4 and TRBJ2-7; possible D gene TRBD2, 7 bases. Trimming took 3 bases from V and 3 from J, leaving 21 bases between them. The CDR3 covers 17 residues. For the CDR3, the DNA is TGTGCCAGCAGTTTTGCCCGGGGGGCAGCCTTTATCTACGAGCAGTACTTC. It codes for CASSFARGAAFIYEQYF.